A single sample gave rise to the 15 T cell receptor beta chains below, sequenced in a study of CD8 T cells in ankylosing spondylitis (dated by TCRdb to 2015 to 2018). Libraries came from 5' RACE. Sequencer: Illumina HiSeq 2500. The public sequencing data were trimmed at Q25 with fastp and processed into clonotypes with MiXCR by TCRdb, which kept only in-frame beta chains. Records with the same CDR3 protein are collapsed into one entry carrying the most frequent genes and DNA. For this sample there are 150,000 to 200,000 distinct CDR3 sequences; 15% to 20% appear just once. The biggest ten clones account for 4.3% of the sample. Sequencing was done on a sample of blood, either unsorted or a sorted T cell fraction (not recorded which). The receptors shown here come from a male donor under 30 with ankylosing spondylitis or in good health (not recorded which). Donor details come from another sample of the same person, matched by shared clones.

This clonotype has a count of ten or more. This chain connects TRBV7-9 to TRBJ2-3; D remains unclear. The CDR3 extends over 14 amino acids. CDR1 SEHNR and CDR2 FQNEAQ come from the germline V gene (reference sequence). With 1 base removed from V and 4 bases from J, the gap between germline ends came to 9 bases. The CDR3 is CASSLGVGADTQYF. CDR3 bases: TGTGCCAGCAGCTTAGGTGTGGGCGCAGATACGCAGTATTTT.

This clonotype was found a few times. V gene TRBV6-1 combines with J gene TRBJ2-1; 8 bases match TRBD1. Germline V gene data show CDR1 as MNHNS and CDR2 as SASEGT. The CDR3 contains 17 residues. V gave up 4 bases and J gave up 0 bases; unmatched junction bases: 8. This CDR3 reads CASSVVRTGSSYNEQFF. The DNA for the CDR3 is TGTGCCAGCAGTGTGGTGCGGACAGGGAGCTCCTACAATGAGCAGTTCTTC.

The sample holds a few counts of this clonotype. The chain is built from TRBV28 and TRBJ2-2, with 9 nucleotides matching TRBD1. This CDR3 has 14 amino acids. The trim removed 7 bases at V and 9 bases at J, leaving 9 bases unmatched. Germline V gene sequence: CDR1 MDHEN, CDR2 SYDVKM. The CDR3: CASTPGTGNRELFF. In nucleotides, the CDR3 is TGTGCCAGCACGCCGGGGACAGGGAACCGGGAGCTGTTTTTT.

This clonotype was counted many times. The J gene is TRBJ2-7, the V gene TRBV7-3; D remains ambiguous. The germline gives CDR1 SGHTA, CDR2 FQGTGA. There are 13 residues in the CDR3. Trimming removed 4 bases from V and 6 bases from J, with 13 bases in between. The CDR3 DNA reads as TGTGCCAGCAGCTACGGACGGATGTCCGAGCAGTACTTC. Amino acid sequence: CASSYGRMSEQYF. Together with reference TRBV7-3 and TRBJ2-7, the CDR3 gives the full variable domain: GAGVSQTPSNKVTEKGKYVELRCDPISGHTALYWYRQSLGQGPEFLIYFQGTGAADDSGLPNDRFFAVRPEGSVSTLKIQRTERGDSAVYLCASSYGRMSEQYFGPGTRLTVT.

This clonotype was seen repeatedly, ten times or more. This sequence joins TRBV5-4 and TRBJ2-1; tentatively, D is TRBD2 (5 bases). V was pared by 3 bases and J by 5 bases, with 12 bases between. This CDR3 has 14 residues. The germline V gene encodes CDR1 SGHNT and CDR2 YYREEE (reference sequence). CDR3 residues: CASSSWTPDNEQFF. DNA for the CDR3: TGTGCCAGCAGCTCCTGGACTCCAGACAATGAGCAGTTCTTC.

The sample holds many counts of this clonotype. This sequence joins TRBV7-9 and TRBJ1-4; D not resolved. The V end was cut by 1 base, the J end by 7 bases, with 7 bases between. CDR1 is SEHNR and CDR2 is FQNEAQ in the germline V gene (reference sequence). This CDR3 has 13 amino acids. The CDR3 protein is CASSLGVVEKLFF. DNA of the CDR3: TGTGCCAGCAGCTTAGGGGTTGTTGAAAAACTGTTTTTT.

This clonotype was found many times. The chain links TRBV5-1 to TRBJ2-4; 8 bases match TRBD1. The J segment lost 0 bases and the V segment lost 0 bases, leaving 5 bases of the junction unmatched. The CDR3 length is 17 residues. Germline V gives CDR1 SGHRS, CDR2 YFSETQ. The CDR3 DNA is TGCGCCAGCAGCTTGGGGACAGGGATGGGAGCCAAAAACATTCAGTACTTC. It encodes CASSLGTGMGAKNIQYF. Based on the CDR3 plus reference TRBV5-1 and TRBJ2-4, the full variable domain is KAGVTQTPRYLIKTRGQQVTLSCSPISGHRSVSWYQQTPGQGLQFLFEYFSETQRNKGNFPGRFSGRQFSNSRSEMNVSTLELGDSALYLCASSLGTGMGAKNIQYFGAGTRLSVL.

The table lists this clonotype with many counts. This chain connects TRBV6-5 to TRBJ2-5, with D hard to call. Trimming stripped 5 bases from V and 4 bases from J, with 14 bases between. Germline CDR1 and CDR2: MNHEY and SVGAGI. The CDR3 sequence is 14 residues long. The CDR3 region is CASSLRPGGETQYF. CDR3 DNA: TGTGCCAGCAGTCTTCGTCCCGGTGGAGAGACCCAGTACTTC.

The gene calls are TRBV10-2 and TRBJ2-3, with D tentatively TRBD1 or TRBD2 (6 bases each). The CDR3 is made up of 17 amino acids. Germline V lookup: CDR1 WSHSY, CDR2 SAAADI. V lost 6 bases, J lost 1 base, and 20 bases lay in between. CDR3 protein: CASSLVSRRGGTDTQYF. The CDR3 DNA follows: TGCGCCAGCAGCCTAGTGTCGCGGAGGGGGGGCACAGATACGCAGTATTTT.

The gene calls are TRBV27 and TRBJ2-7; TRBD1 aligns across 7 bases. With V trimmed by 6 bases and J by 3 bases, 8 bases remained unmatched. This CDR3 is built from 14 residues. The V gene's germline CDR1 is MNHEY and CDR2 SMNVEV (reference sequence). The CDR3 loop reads CASSPGRDSYEQYV. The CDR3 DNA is TGTGCCAGCAGCCCCGGCCGGGACAGCTACGAGCAGTACGTC.

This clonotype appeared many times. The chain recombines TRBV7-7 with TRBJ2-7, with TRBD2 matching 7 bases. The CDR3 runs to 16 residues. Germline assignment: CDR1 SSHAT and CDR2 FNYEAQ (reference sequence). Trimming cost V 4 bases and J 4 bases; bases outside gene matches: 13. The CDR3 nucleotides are TGTGCCAGCAGCTCCACCGAGCGGGACCCCCGTTACGAGCAGTACTTC. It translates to CASSSTERDPRYEQYF.

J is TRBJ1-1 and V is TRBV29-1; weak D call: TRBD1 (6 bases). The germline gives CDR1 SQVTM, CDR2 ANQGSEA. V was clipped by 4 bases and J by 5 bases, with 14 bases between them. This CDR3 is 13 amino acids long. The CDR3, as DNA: TGCAGCGTTGGTCAGGGGATGGGTACTGAAGCTTTCTTT. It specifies CSVGQGMGTEAFF.

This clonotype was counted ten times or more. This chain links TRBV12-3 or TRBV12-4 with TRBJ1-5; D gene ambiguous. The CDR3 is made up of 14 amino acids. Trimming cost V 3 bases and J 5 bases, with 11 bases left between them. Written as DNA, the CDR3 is TGTGCCAGCAGTTTTCGAACGGTAGATCAGCCCCAGCATTTT. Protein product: CASSFRTVDQPQHF.

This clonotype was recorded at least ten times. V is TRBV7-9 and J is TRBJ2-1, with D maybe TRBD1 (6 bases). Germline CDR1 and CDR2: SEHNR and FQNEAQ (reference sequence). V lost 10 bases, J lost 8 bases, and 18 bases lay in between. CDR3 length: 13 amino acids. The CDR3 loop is CATGDPWGHEQFF. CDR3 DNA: TGTGCCACCGGGGACCCCTGGGGGCATGAGCAGTTCTTC.

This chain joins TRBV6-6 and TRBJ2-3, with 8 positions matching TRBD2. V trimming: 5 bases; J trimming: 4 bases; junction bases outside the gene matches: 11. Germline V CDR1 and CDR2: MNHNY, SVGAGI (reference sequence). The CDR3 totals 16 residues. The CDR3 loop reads CASSATPGGPADTQYF. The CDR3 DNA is TGTGCCAGCAGTGCAACACCGGGAGGGCCAGCAGATACGCAGTATTTT.